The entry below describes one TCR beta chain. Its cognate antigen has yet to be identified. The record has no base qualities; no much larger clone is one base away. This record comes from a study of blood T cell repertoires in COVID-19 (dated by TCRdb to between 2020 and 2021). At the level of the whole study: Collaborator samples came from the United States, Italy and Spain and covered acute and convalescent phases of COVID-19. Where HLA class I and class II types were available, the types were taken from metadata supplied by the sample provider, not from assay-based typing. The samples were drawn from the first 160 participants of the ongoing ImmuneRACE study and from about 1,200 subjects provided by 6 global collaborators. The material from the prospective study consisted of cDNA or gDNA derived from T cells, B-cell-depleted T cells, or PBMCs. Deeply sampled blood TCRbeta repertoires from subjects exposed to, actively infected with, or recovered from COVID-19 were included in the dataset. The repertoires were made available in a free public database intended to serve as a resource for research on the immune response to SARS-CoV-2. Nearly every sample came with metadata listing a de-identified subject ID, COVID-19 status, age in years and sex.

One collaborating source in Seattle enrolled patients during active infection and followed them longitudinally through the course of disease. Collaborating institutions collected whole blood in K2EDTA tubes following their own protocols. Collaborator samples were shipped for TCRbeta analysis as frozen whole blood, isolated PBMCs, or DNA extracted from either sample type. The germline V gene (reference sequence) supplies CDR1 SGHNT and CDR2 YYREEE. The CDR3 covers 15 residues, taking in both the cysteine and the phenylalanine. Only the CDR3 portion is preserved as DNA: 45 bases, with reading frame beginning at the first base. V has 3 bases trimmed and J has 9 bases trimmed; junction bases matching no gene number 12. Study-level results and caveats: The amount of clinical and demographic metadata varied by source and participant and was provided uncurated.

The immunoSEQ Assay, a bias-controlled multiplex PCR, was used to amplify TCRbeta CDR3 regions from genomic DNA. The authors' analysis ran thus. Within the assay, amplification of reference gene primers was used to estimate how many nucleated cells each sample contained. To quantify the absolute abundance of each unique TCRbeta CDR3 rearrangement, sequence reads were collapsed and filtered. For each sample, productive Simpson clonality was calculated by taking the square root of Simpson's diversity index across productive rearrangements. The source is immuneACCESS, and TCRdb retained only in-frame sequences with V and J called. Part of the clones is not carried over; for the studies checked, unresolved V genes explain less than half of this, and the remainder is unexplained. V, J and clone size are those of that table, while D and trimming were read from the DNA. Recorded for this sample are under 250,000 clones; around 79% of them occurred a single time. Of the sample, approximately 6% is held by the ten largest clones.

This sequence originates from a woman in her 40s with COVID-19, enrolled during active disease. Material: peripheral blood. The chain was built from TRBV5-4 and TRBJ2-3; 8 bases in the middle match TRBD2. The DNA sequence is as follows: TGTGCCAGCAGCTCGACTAGCGAACCTCGTTTAACGCAGTATTTT. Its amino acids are CASSSTSEPRLTQYF.